This TCR beta chain stems from a study of memory CD4+ T cells and cytomegalovirus serostatus. Across the whole study: Donors were healthy Belgian adults, 10 or so CMV seropositive and 24 seronegative.

Study findings and constraints: Of around 160 reported CMV TCRbeta sequences, 67 were found in memory CD4+ repertoires.

A remark on this clone: No antigen is known for it.

Assay: immunoSEQ multiplex PCR; the TCRdb copy retains only in-frame clones and omits some. The sample gives under 100,000 clones, approximately 80% of which show up once; about 0.72% is in the top ten. Single viable CD3+CD4+CD8-CD45RO+ cells were sorted as the memory CD4+ T cells. Donors' CMV status reflects serum IgG against pp150, pp28, p38, p52. Source material: memory CD4+ T cells from blood. This clonotype was sampled from an adult in good health and CMV-seronegative.

CDR3 loop: CASSYQISGNTIYF. The CDR3 bases are TGTGCCAGCAGTTACCAGATCTCTGGAAACACCATATATTTT. The chain is built from TRBV6-5 and TRBJ1-3; no reliable D call. Germline V lookup: CDR1 MNHEY, CDR2 SVGAGI. The CDR3 is made up of 14 amino acids. The germline V and J ends were trimmed by 2 bases and 0 bases, with 5 bases remaining between them.